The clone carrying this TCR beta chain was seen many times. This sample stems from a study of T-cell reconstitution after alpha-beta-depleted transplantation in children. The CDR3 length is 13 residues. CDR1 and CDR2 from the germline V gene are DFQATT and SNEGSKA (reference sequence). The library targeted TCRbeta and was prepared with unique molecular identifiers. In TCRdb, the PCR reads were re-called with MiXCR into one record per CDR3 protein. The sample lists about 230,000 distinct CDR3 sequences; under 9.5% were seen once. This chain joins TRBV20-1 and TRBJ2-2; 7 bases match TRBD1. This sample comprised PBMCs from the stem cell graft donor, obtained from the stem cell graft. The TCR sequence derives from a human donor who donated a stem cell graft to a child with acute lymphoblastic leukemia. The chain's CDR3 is CSSGTENTGELFF. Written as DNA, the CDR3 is TGCAGCTCCGGGACAGAAAACACCGGGGAGCTGTTTTTT.